A single T cell receptor beta chain is shown here with its context. What this receptor recognizes is not known. The record has no base qualities; no much larger clone is one base away. This sample is part of a study of lymphopenia after photon versus proton radiotherapy (dated by TCRdb to about 2019). For the wider study: The study compared the immunological effects of photon versus proton radiation therapy in patients with gastrointestinal tumors who developed high-grade lymphopenia. The cohort included over 15 patients with gastrointestinal tumors who developed lymphopenia after receiving either photon or proton therapy. The goal of the study was to characterize the differences between the two radiation modalities in how they affect the immune system.

Receptor libraries were prepared by the immunoSEQ multiplex PCR assay. T cell repertoires were profiled by deep sequencing of rearranged TCR beta loci, alongside multiparametric flow cytometry. TCRdb's version of the immuneACCESS table is confined to in-frame rearrangements and falls short of the full clone set. An unresolved V gene accounts for under half of the shortfall where checked; the remainder is of unknown origin. The sample yields about 25,000 clones; about 87% were counted once. The ten largest make up roughly 19% of the sample. Summary of the overall study and its limitations: During treatment, patients who received photon therapy lost naive T cells and TCR diversity and gained effector/memory populations, whereas patients who received proton therapy remained relatively stable. After the lymphocyte count nadir, oligoclonal expansion, especially of CD8+ Temra cells, was observed in photon-treated repertoires, and the drop in diversity was driven by this expansion. The survival association was assessed only in patients who died, and the authors presented better survival with proton therapy as a possibility rather than a demonstrated result. Across the cohort, among patients who died, a greater drop in TCR diversity after the nadir was inversely correlated with overall survival time.

Spanning cysteine to phenylalanine, the CDR3 consists of 13 amino acids. Only the CDR3 DNA is retained, 39 bases long and in frame from the first base. Via the germline V gene, CDR1 is KGHSH and CDR2 LQKENI. V was cut back by 3 bases and J by 2 bases, leaving a gap of 7 bases between them. The origin of this receptor is a man over 45 with gastric cancer. Recombination joined TRBV18 with TRBJ2-5; no D gene call is confident. Specimen: peripheral blood, collected from a patient treated with photon-based radiotherapy. In nucleotide form, the sequence is TGTGCCAGCTCACCGTATCCACAAGAGACCCAGTACTTC. Its protein product is CASSPYPQETQYF.